The 18 T cell receptor beta chains reported below all come from one sample, sequenced in a study of cytomegalovirus exposure and HLA in healthy donors. The PCR ran on 60 Vbeta and 13 Jbeta primers. The method was immunoSEQ multiplex PCR; TCRdb's version includes in-frame clones alone and lacks a portion of them. The sample includes 100,000 to 150,000 clones, around 80% of them seen just once. Sequencing used PBMCs. These receptors were taken from a female donor in good health and CMV-seronegative.

The chain joins TRBV7-2 to TRBJ2-3; TRBD1 is a possible D gene (6 bases). Germline V lookup: CDR1 SGHTA, CDR2 FQGNSA. CDR3 length equals 13 residues. The ends were cut back, 8 bases at V and 1 base at J, with 10 bases in the middle. For the CDR3, the DNA is TGTGCCAGCCGTGAGGGGGGCACAGATACGCAGTATTTT. Translated, it gives CASREGGTDTQYF.

DNA of the CDR3: TGTGCCAGCAACTCTTGGGTCGGACAGGGACTGTACGAGCAGTACTTC. Protein sequence: CASNSWVGQGLYEQYF. This chain connects TRBV28 to TRBJ2-5; 8 nucleotides match TRBD1. Gene TRBJ2-7 matches the end of the DNA better, so the J call may be wrong. This CDR3 is built from 16 residues. Germline CDR1 reads MDHEN; CDR2 reads SYDVKM.

This chain connects TRBV11-2 to TRBJ1-2; D is perhaps TRBD1 (5 bases). This CDR3 is 16 amino acids long. V lost 3 bases and J 2 bases, leaving 16 bases between the germline ends. From germline, CDR1 is SGHAT and CDR2 FQNNGV. CDR3 region: CASSLGIGALNYGYTF. CDR3 coding DNA: TGTGCCAGCAGCTTGGGCATTGGGGCGCTCAACTATGGCTACACCTTC.

The chain carries TRBV6-5 and TRBJ1-6; 7 bases are a match to TRBD1. This CDR3 has 16 amino acids. With 4 bases clipped from V and 4 bases from J, the junction kept 7 bases outside the gene matches. Germline V gene sequence: CDR1 MNHEY, CDR2 SVGAGI. This CDR3 is CASSLDRDRYNSPLHF. The CDR3 coding sequence is TGTGCCAGCAGTTTAGATCGGGACAGATATAATTCACCCCTCCACTTT.

This chain connects TRBV25-1 to TRBJ2-7, with a possible D match to TRBD1 (6 bases). This CDR3 is built from 14 residues. Between the trimmed V and J ends, which lost 3 bases and 7 bases, there was a span of 16 bases. Germline assignment: CDR1 MGHDK and CDR2 SYGVNS. This CDR3 reads CASSDQTQGREQYF. For the CDR3, the DNA is TGTGCCAGCAGTGACCAGACACAGGGCCGGGAGCAGTACTTC.

This clone was seen once. The rearrangement joins TRBV5-4 to TRBJ2-5, with TRBD2 matching over 11 bases. Trimming cost V 2 bases and J 2 bases; bases outside gene matches: 2. CDR1 is SGHNT, CDR2 YYREEE, per germline (reference sequence). There are 15 residues in the CDR3. The CDR3 region is CASSFLAGGQETQYF. DNA of the CDR3: TGTGCCAGCAGCTTCCTAGCGGGAGGACAAGAGACCCAGTACTTC.

To note about this clone: The same CDR3 also results from other DNA sequences found in this sample. The chain is built from TRBV27 and TRBJ1-5; TRBD1 aligns across 8 bases. This CDR3 contains 15 residues. Trimming at V came to 2 bases and at J to 7 bases, leaving 7 bases not matched to a gene. Per the germline V gene, CDR1 is MNHEY and CDR2 is SMNVEV (reference sequence). The CDR3 DNA is TGTGCCAGCAGTTTAGTCGGGACAGGTAGACAGCCCCAGCATTTT. Amino acid sequence: CASSLVGTGRQPQHF.

This clone is a singleton in its sample. The chain uses TRBV28 and TRBJ2-1, with 10 bases lining up with TRBD2. This CDR3 is 15 amino acids long. Germline V gene sequence: CDR1 MDHEN, CDR2 SYDVKM. Germline trimming cut 2 bases from V and 7 bases from J; bases unmatched to any gene: 5. The CDR3 DNA follows: TGTGCCAGCAGTTTAGAGCGGGAGGGCCCGAATGAGCAGTTCTTC. It is translated as CASSLEREGPNEQFF.

This clone was observed a handful of times. The chain recombines TRBV28 with TRBJ1-2, with 7 bases matching TRBD1. Germline trimming cut 10 bases from V and 4 bases from J; bases unmatched to any gene: 6. The CDR3 is 12 residues long. Germline V gene lookup returns CDR1 MDHEN and CDR2 SYDVKM. Written as DNA, the CDR3 is TGTGCCACCGGAGACAGGGTCTATGGCTACACCTTC. It yields the protein CATGDRVYGYTF.

This chain uses TRBV29-1 with TRBJ2-1, with 10 bases fitting TRBD2. CDR3 length: 14 amino acids. The germline V gene encodes CDR1 SQVTM and CDR2 ANQGSEA. The V segment lost 8 bases and the J segment 7 bases; nucleotides outside the gene matches: 11. The CDR3 DNA is TGCAGCTCCGGACTAGCGGAAGACCCAAATGAGCAGTTCTTC. Its protein product is CSSGLAEDPNEQFF.

This chain connects TRBV18 to TRBJ2-5, with a possible D match to TRBD2 (6 bases). The CDR3 length is 14 residues. The germline V gene has CDR1 KGHSH and CDR2 LQKENI. The ends were cut back, 3 bases at V and 7 bases at J, with 15 bases in the middle. CDR3 region: CASSPGGSDGTQYF. Written as DNA, the CDR3 is TGTGCCAGCTCACCTGGAGGGTCCGATGGGACCCAGTACTTC. The full variable domain, with the rest looked up from reference TRBV18 and TRBJ2-5, is NAGVMQNPRHLVRRRGQEARLRCSPMKGHSHVYWYRQLPEEGLKFMVYLQKENIIDESGMPKERFSAEFPKEGPSILRIQQVVRGDSAAYFCASSPGGSDGTQYFGPGTRLLVL.

The genes are TRBV28 and TRBJ2-5, with D possibly matching TRBD2 (6 bases). The CDR3 has 14 residues. Germline CDR1 reads MDHEN; CDR2 reads SYDVKM. The V end was cut by 5 bases, the J end by 5 bases, with 15 bases between. The CDR3, as DNA: TGTGCCAGCAGTAGGGCCGGGAGTCTGGAGACCCAGTACTTC. This translates into CASSRAGSLETQYF.

The CDR3 is CASSIGEVGPGNQPQHF. CDR3 in DNA: TGTGCCAGTAGTATAGGGGAGGTGGGGCCGGGCAATCAGCCCCAGCATTTT. This chain uses TRBV19 with TRBJ1-5; TRBD1 is a possible D gene (5 bases). The CDR3 runs to 17 residues. Germline CDR1 and CDR2: LNHDA and SQIVND (reference sequence). V shed 1 base and J shed 2 bases, with 15 bases lying between them.

The chain links TRBV18 to TRBJ2-2; possibly TRBD2 for D (6 bases). Trimming shortened V by 0 bases and J by 1 base, and 9 bases separated the two germline ends. The germline CDR1 and CDR2 sequences are KGHSH and LQKENI. This CDR3 comprises 16 residues. CDR3: CASSPPRLENTGELFF. The CDR3 bases are TGTGCCAGCTCACCACCGAGACTAGAGAACACCGGGGAGCTGTTTTTT.

The chain combines TRBV6-5 with TRBJ2-7; 11 bases map to TRBD1. The CDR3 loop spans 14 amino acids. V was pared by 5 bases and J by 2 bases, with 2 bases of the junction left unmatched. The germline gives CDR1 MNHEY, CDR2 SVGAGI. DNA for the CDR3: TGTGCCAGCAGTGGACAGGGGGCTACCTACGAGCAGTACTTC. Protein product: CASSGQGATYEQYF.

The chain has TRBV28 and TRBJ2-7, with 7 bases matching TRBD1. The CDR3 length is 14 residues. V shed 6 bases, J shed 3 bases, and the junction held 8 bases outside the gene matches. Germline V lookup: CDR1 MDHEN, CDR2 SYDVKM. The CDR3 protein is CASRPGTAIYEQYF. The CDR3 coding sequence is TGTGCCAGCAGACCCGGGACAGCGATCTACGAGCAGTACTTC.

This clone was detected many times. V usage is TRBV7-2 and J usage is TRBJ1-5, with 8 positions matching TRBD1. This CDR3 spans 15 amino acids. The V gene's germline CDR1 is SGHTA and CDR2 FQGNSA. V lost 4 bases to trimming and J lost 9 bases; unmatched junction nucleotides: 11. CDR3 bases: TGTGCCAGCAGCTACGGACAGGGCAGTGTGGGGCCCCAGCATTTT. It is translated as CASSYGQGSVGPQHF.

This clone was recorded only once. The gene calls are TRBV7-2 and TRBJ2-3, with TRBD2 identical over 9 bases. V was clipped by 5 bases and J by 0 bases; unmatched bases: 6. The CDR3 has 16 amino acids. CDR1 and CDR2 (germline): SGHTA, FQGNSA. The CDR3 DNA is TGTGCCAGCAGCGGAGGTAGCGGGAGAAGCACAGATACGCAGTATTTT. This codes for CASSGGSGRSTDTQYF.